This paragraph covers one T cell receptor beta chain sequence. This specimen comes from a study of CD8 T cells in Susac syndrome. Overall study context: Sequencing included Susac syndrome patients, over 5 of them with active disease and roughly eight in remission. Intravenous immunoglobulin alone or corticosteroids were being given to patients with Susac syndrome at blood draw, unless they were therapy-naive.

The authors sequenced TCR beta from blood CD8+ and CD4+ T cells. The CD8+ and CD4+ T cells were negatively isolated, with the TEMRA cells enriched by FACS. CDR1 and CDR2 (germline): DFQATT, SNEGSKA (reference sequence). There are 15 residues in the CDR3. With 6 bases removed from V and 5 bases from J, the gap between germline ends came to 22 bases. Reverse transcription of roughly 0.45 to 1 ug RNA used random hexamers. TCRdb reprocessed the immunoSEQ multiplex PCR reads via MiXCR and lists one record per CDR3 protein. In the table there are tens of thousands of distinct CDR3 sequences, 85% to 95% of which are singletons.

This chain joins TRBV20-1 and TRBJ2-5; the D gene is possibly TRBD2 (5 bases). The origin of this receptor is a human donor with Susac syndrome. Sequencing was carried out using CD4+ T cells from PBMCs. DNA for the CDR3: TGCAGTGCGGGCGTCACCCGTACCCCGGGGGAGACCCAGTACTTC. This sequence encodes CSAGVTRTPGETQYF.